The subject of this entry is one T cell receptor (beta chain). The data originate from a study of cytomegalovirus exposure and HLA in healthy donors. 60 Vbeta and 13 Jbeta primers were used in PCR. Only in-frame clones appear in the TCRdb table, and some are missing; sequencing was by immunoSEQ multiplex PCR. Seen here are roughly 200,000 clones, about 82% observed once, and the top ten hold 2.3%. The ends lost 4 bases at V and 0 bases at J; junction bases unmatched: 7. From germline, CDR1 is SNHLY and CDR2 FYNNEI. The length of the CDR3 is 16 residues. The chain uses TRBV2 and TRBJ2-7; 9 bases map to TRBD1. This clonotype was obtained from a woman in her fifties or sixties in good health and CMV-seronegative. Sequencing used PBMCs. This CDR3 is CASSGLETGGSYEQYF. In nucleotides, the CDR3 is TGTGCCAGCAGTGGGTTGGAGACAGGGGGCTCCTACGAGCAGTACTTC. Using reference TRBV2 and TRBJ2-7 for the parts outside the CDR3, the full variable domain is EPEVTQTPSHQVTQMGQEVILRCVPISNHLYFYWYRQILGQKVEFLVSFYNNEISEKSEIFDDQFSVERPDGSNFTLKIRSTKLEDSAMYFCASSGLETGGSYEQYFGPGTRLTVT.